These 13 T cell receptor beta chains came from one sample sequenced in a study of T cells after yellow fever vaccination. MiXCR was run by TCRdb on the 5' RACE reads, yielding one entry per CDR3 protein. The sample lists a few hundred thousand distinct CDR3 sequences, under 20% seen once, with 15% to 20% in the top ten. The starting material was PBMCs, obtained before the yellow fever booster vaccination. These TCRs come from a man between 18 and 35 years old who received the YFV17D yellow fever vaccine.

CDR3 residues: CASSQRGTYTGELFF. The CDR3 DNA reads as TGTGCCTCGAGCCAGCGGGGGACATACACCGGGGAGCTGTTTTTT. The rearrangement uses TRBV9 and TRBJ2-2; 8 bases are a match to TRBD2. CDR1 is SGDLS, CDR2 YYNGEE, per germline. This CDR3 is 15 amino acids long. With V trimmed by 10 bases and J by 3 bases, 11 bases remained unmatched.

The chain is built from TRBV12-3 or TRBV12-4 and TRBJ2-2; 7 bases map to TRBD1. Unmatched junction bases numbered 11, after V lost 6 bases and J lost 4 bases. This CDR3 is built from 16 residues. CDR3 bases: TGTGCCAGCAGCCGAGGGGGCACAGTGGTCACCGGGGAGCTGTTTTTT. This translates into CASSRGGTVVTGELFF.

This chain joins TRBV4-2 and TRBJ2-2; 9 nucleotides match TRBD1. Germline values: CDR1 LGHNA, CDR2 YNFKEQ. This CDR3 region has 16 residues. Losses at the gene ends were 4 bases for V and 6 bases for J; bases not matched to a gene: 9. Here the CDR3 DNA reads TGTGCCAGCAGCCTAAACCCGGGACAGGGCTCCGGGGAGCTGTTTTTT. Its protein is CASSLNPGQGSGELFF.

This chain connects TRBV5-1 to TRBJ1-6, with TRBD1 as a possible D gene (6 bases). The CDR3 is 17 amino acids. Between the trimmed V and J ends, which lost 4 bases and 1 base, there was a span of 15 bases. Germline CDR1 and CDR2: SGHRS and YFSETQ. CDR3 nucleotide sequence: TGCGCCAGCAGCGCAAAGGCAGGGGAGTCCTATAATTCACCCCTCCACTTT. It encodes CASSAKAGESYNSPLHF.

This clonotype was detected only once. One end of the junction varies from germline; a read error may be responsible. The CDR3 sequence is CASSFGGGVREQHF. The CDR3 coding sequence is TGTGCCAGCAGCTTTGGCGGGGGGGTGCGCGAGCAGCACTTC. The chain uses TRBV7-2 and TRBJ2-7, with 9 bases fitting TRBD2. Germline V CDR1 and CDR2: SGHTA, FQGNSA. CDR3 length: 14 residues. Supplemented by reference TRBV7-2 and TRBJ2-7, the full variable domain reads GAGVSQSPSNKVTEKGKDVELRCDPISGHTALYWYRQSLGQGLEFLIYFQGNSAPDKSGLPSDRFSAERTGGSVSTLTIQRTQQEDSAVYLCASSFGGGVREQHFGPGTRLTVT.

The table lists this clonotype with a few counts. This chain joins TRBV7-9 and TRBJ2-3; 8 bases agree with TRBD2. The CDR3 is 15 residues long. V trimming: 7 bases; J trimming: 4 bases; junction bases outside the gene matches: 10. Germline CDR1 reads SEHNR; CDR2 reads FQNEAQ (reference sequence). CDR3 in DNA: TGTGCCAGCACCCCGGGGGGGGAGGGACCAGATACGCAGTATTTT. Its protein product is CASTPGGEGPDTQYF.

The chain has TRBV19 and TRBJ2-1, with D tentatively TRBD2 (6 bases). V was clipped by 0 bases and J by 5 bases, with 20 bases between them. The germline CDR1 and CDR2 sequences are LNHDA and SQIVND (reference sequence). The CDR3 is 18 amino acids. In nucleotides, the CDR3 is TGTGCCAGTAGTATAGATGGAGCGGGCCCTTGGGAGGACAATGAGCAGTTCTTC. Translating it yields CASSIDGAGPWEDNEQFF.

The gene calls are TRBV7-9 and TRBJ2-3; D uncertain. CDR1 is SEHNR, CDR2 FQNEAQ, per germline (reference sequence). This CDR3 has 13 residues. Trimming removed 5 bases at V and 4 bases at J, with 10 bases between. The CDR3 region is CASSPRRPDTQYF. CDR3 nucleotides: TGTGCCAGCAGCCCCCGGCGGCCAGATACGCAGTATTTT.

The chain links TRBV29-1 to TRBJ2-4; 8 bases line up with TRBD1. After removal of 6 bases from V and 4 bases from J, the junction contained 5 bases not matched to a gene. The germline V gene encodes CDR1 SQVTM and CDR2 ANQGSEA. The CDR3 sequence is 13 residues long. CDR3 protein: CSVDRDGKNIQYF. The CDR3, as DNA: TGCAGCGTGGACAGGGATGGGAAAAACATTCAGTACTTC. Together with reference TRBV29-1 and TRBJ2-4, the CDR3 gives the full variable domain: SAVISQKPSRDICQRGTSLTIQCQVDSQVTMMFWYRQQPGQSLTLIATANQGSEATYESGFVIDKFPISRPNLTFSTLTVSNMSPEDSSIYLCSVDRDGKNIQYFGAGTRLSVL.

This clonotype was picked up many times. The CDR3 region is CASSTGLVKGEQYF. CDR3 DNA: TGCGCCAGCAGCACCGGACTAGTCAAAGGCGAGCAGTACTTC. The rearrangement joins TRBV5-1 to TRBJ2-7, with 7 positions matching TRBD2. This CDR3 spans 14 amino acids. Germline loops: CDR1 SGHRS, CDR2 YFSETQ. Germline trimming cut 4 bases from V and 6 bases from J; bases unmatched to any gene: 10. The whole variable domain, remainder taken from reference TRBV5-1 and TRBJ2-7, is KAGVTQTPRYLIKTRGQQVTLSCSPISGHRSVSWYQQTPGQGLQFLFEYFSETQRNKGNFPGRFSGRQFSNSRSEMNVSTLELGDSALYLCASSTGLVKGEQYFGPGTRLTVT.

The chain combines TRBV14 with TRBJ1-2; TRBD1 matches at 8 bases. The V gene's germline CDR1 is SGHDN and CDR2 FVKESK. CDR3 size: 14 residues. The V segment lost 5 bases and the J segment 4 bases; nucleotides outside the gene matches: 6. The CDR3 loop reads CASSAGQGLYGYTF. CDR3 nucleotide sequence: TGTGCCAGCAGCGCTGGACAGGGACTCTATGGCTACACCTTC.

This clonotype showed up just a few times. V and J are TRBV15 and TRBJ1-2; the D gene is possibly TRBD1 (5 bases). The CDR3 sequence is 15 residues long. Trimming took 0 bases from V and 6 from J, leaving 14 bases between them. Germline CDR1 LNHNV, CDR2 YYDKDF (reference sequence). The CDR3: CATSRESRGGDGYTF. In DNA form, the CDR3 reads TGTGCCACCAGCAGAGAATCTCGGGGGGGGGATGGCTACACCTTC.

This clonotype turned up a few times. Sequence at one end of the junction differs from germline and may be a read error. This chain links TRBV27 with TRBJ1-1; possibly TRBD1 for D (6 bases). The CDR3 loop spans 19 amino acids. Per germline, CDR1 MNHEY and CDR2 SMNVEV (reference sequence). The CDR3 protein is CASRTFDRRRAIIDTEAFF. As DNA, the CDR3 is TGTGCCAGCAGGACCTTCGACAGGCGTCGCGCGATTATAGACACCGAAGCTTTCTTT.